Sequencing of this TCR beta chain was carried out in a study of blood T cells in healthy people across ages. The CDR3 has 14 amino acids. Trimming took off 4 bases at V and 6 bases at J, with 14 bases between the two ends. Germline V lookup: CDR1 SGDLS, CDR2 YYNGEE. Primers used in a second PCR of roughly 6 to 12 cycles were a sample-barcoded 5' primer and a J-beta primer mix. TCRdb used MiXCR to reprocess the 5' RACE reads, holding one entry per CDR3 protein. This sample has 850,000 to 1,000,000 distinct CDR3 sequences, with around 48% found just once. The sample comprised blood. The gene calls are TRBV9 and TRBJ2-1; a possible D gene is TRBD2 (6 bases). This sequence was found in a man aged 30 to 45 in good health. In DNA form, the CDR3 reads TGTGCCAGCAGCCGAGAGCGGGTGCTCAATGAGCAGTTCTTC. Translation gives CASSRERVLNEQFF.